The clone carrying this T cell receptor beta chain was detected a few times. Its antigen is still unknown. The data belong to a study of regulatory T cells in long-lasting Graves disease. Overall study findings and caveats: Favored usage of TRBV28, TRBJ1-2 and TRBJ2-5 was recorded in persistent disease.

Relying on iRepertoire HTBI primers and Arm-PCR of CDR3 regions, the team built TCR beta libraries. Per the authors' pipeline: Identification yielded approximately 67 TRBV and 13 to 15 TRBJ segments across samples. TCRdb recomputed calls from the multiplex PCR reads with MiXCR, one row per CDR3 protein. V and J calls and clone size were set by TCRdb, not the authors. Of 350,000 to 450,000 distinct CDR3 sequences listed, about 21% are singletons. V lost 0 bases to trimming and J lost 3 bases, with 12 bases between them. Per the germline V gene, CDR1 is MNHEY and CDR2 is SVGAGI. This CDR3 has 15 amino acids. Time point defined: persistent/refractory GD, antithyroid drugs over 5 years with positive TRAb. TCR sequences were obtained from RNA taken from PBMCs.

The source was peripheral blood mononuclear cells (PBMCs), collected when the disease was refractory, from a patient treated with antithyroid drugs. The chain combines TRBV6-5 with TRBJ2-7; D may be TRBD2 (5 bases). This TCR was sampled from a female donor with Graves disease. The CDR3 here is CASSYSTGSSYEQYF. The CDR3, as DNA: TGTGCCAGCAGTTACTCGACTGGGAGTAGCTACGAGCAGTACTTC.